This T cell receptor (beta chain) comes out of a study of early stage breast cancer tumors. Whole-study results and caveats: Commonly generated sequences made up most enriched TCRB sequences shared between patients.

The J segment lost 0 bases and the V segment lost 3 bases, leaving 7 bases of the junction unmatched. Germline loops: CDR1 SGDLS, CDR2 YYNGEE. The CDR3 runs to 17 residues. Libraries were prepared by immunoSEQ multiplex PCR; TCRdb keeps only in-frame clonotypes and omits some of them. Among 8,500 to 10,000 clones, over 70% were seen once, and the ten largest hold approximately 8.2%. Regarding this clone: The antigen remains unidentified.

The clonotype originates from a person aged 40-50 years with breast cancer. The chain combines TRBV9 with TRBJ1-2, with 11 bases lining up with TRBD1. Sequenced material: normal breast tissue next to the tumor. CDR3 sequence (DNA): TGTGCCAGCAGCGCGGGCCCGGGACAGGGGGCTAACTATGGCTACACCTTC. It yields the protein CASSAGPGQGANYGYTF.